The clone carrying this T cell receptor beta chain has a count of ten or more. These data belong to a study of blood T cells in healthy people across ages. V was pared by 8 bases and J by 6 bases, with 17 bases between. The CDR3 extends over 14 amino acids. Germline CDR1 ENHRY, CDR2 SYGVKD. Combining a sample-barcoded 5' primer with a J-beta primer mix, a second PCR ran for roughly 6 to 11 cycles. TCRdb redid the calling of the 5' RACE reads with MiXCR, one entry per CDR3 protein. The sample has approximately 700,000 distinct CDR3 sequences, roughly 32% seen once. Sequences were obtained from blood. The clonotype comes from a woman older than 75 in good health. The rearrangement joins TRBV10-3 to TRBJ1-5, with a weak D call TRBD1 (6 bases). DNA of the CDR3: TGTGCCATCTCCCCGGCAGGGGAGGGTCAGCCCCAGCATTTT. Translation: CAISPAGEGQPQHF.